This entry lists 21 T cell receptor beta chains sequenced from one sample in a study of T cell responses to AZD1222 COVID-19 vaccine. Using immunoSEQ multiplex PCR, the repertoire was profiled, and TCRdb retains in-frame clones only, with some absent. Of about 70,000 clones listed, more than 75% are singletons. The specimen was peripheral blood, collected 28 days after the second dose of the MenACWY control vaccine. Receptors were obtained from an adult who received the MenACWY meningococcal vaccine as a control.

The chain is built from TRBV7-9 and TRBJ1-2; D unresolved. Germline-derived CDR1 and CDR2 are SEHNR and FQNEAQ (reference sequence). This CDR3 is built from 15 residues. V was pared by 4 bases and J by 2 bases, with 14 bases between. CDR3 nucleotide sequence: TGTGCCAGCAGCTCCTCCCCTTCTTACAACTATGGCTACACCTTC. It translates to CASSSSPSYNYGYTF.

The J gene is TRBJ1-5, the V gene TRBV6-1; D may be TRBD1 (5 bases). This CDR3 has 15 residues. Between the trimmed V and J ends, which lost 3 bases and 2 bases, there was a span of 11 bases. CDR1 and CDR2 from the germline V gene are MNHNS and SASEGT. In DNA form, the CDR3 reads TGTGCCAGCAGTGAGGGGCAGACAGGCAATCAGCCCCAGCATTTT. Residues: CASSEGQTGNQPQHF.

The chain carries TRBV5-4 and TRBJ1-2; unclear D gene. CDR3 size: 12 residues. Germline lookup yields CDR1 SGHNT and CDR2 YYREEE (reference sequence). The V end was cut by 2 bases, the J end by 4 bases, with 6 bases between. The CDR3 bases are TGTGCCAGCAGCTTTGGAACCTATGGCTACACCTTC. It translates to CASSFGTYGYTF.

The V call is TRBV28, the J call TRBJ2-7; either TRBD1 or TRBD2 may supply D (5 bases each). Trimming stripped 7 bases from V and 0 bases from J, with 10 bases between. Germline V CDR1 and CDR2: MDHEN, SYDVKM. The CDR3 loop spans 13 amino acids. The CDR3 reads CASNPGGSYEQYF. The CDR3 DNA sequence: TGTGCCAGCAACCCTGGGGGCTCCTACGAGCAGTACTTC.

The V gene is TRBV30, the J gene TRBJ1-1; 7 bases map to TRBD1. Trimming took 7 bases from V and 5 from J; bases not matched to a gene: 7. The V gene's germline CDR1 is GTSNPN and CDR2 SVGIG (reference sequence). This CDR3 is built from 12 residues. CDR3 DNA: TGTGCCTTCTCCAGGGGGGAGACTGAAGCTTTCTTT. It specifies CAFSRGETEAFF.

This clone was observed a handful of times. The chain carries TRBV4-3 and TRBJ1-1; no firm D call. V lost 1 base, J lost 5 bases, and 11 bases lay in between. The CDR3 covers 14 residues. CDR1 LGHNA and CDR2 YSLEER come from the germline V gene. Here the CDR3 DNA reads TGCGCCAGCAGCCAAGGAAAGGGTGGGACTGAAGCTTTCTTT. Residues: CASSQGKGGTEAFF.

This sequence joins TRBV18 and TRBJ2-7, with TRBD1 matching 9 bases. The germline V gene encodes CDR1 KGHSH and CDR2 LQKENI. Trimming at V came to 6 bases and at J to 3 bases, leaving 6 bases not matched to a gene. CDR3 length equals 14 residues. The CDR3 is CASSPGQGLYEQYF. The CDR3 DNA sequence: TGTGCCAGCTCTCCGGGACAGGGACTCTACGAGCAGTACTTC.

V gene TRBV30 combines with J gene TRBJ1-6; no firm D call. Germline lookup yields CDR1 GTSNPN and CDR2 SVGIG (reference sequence). The CDR3 loop spans 16 amino acids. Deletions cut 4 bases from V and 4 bases from J, with 17 bases between. The CDR3 coding sequence is TGTGCCTGGATGTCCCGACGGGCCGATTATAATTCACCCCTCCACTTT. It translates to CAWMSRRADYNSPLHF.

The CDR3 DNA sequence: TGTGCCAGCAGCCTTAGCCGGGCCTCCGAAGGCAATCAGCCCCAGCATTTT. It translates to CASSLSRASEGNQPQHF. V is TRBV5-6 and J is TRBJ1-5, with D unresolved. The CDR3 spans 17 residues. Trimming took 4 bases from V and 2 from J, leaving 19 bases between them. CDR1 SGHDT and CDR2 YYEEEE come from the germline V gene.

The gene calls are TRBV7-9 and TRBJ2-7, with a tentative D call TRBD1 (5 bases). Trimming stripped 7 bases from V and 4 bases from J, with 17 bases between. The germline gives CDR1 SEHNR, CDR2 FQNEAQ (reference sequence). CDR3 length equals 14 residues. CDR3 DNA: TGTGCCAGCACCCTAGGACATTCCGATTACGAGCAGTACTTC. Its translation is CASTLGHSDYEQYF.

V gene TRBV12-3 or TRBV12-4 combines with J gene TRBJ1-5; D ambiguous. The CDR3 spans 13 residues. V was pared by 2 bases and J by 4 bases, with 6 bases between. CDR3 sequence: CASSLFGNQPQHF. The CDR3, as DNA: TGTGCCAGCAGTTTATTCGGAAATCAGCCCCAGCATTTT.

The rearrangement links TRBV19 to TRBJ1-1, with D possibly matching TRBD1 (5 bases). This CDR3 has 17 amino acids. The ends were cut back, 3 bases at V and 0 bases at J, with 17 bases in the middle. Germline V gene lookup returns CDR1 LNHDA and CDR2 SQIVND (reference sequence). The CDR3 spells CASSIQGGRRVNTEAFF. DNA for the CDR3: TGTGCCAGTAGTATCCAGGGTGGACGCCGAGTGAACACTGAAGCTTTCTTT.

V gene TRBV5-4 combines with J gene TRBJ2-5; 7 bases align to TRBD2. Trimming removed 3 bases from V and 4 bases from J; junction bases left unmatched: 6. The CDR3 has 14 residues. CDR1 SGHNT and CDR2 YYREEE come from the germline V gene (reference sequence). The CDR3 here is CASSSSREVETQYF. CDR3 DNA sequence: TGTGCCAGCAGCTCCTCCCGGGAGGTAGAGACCCAGTACTTC.

This clone was detected only once. V usage is TRBV6-6 and J usage is TRBJ1-5; 7 positions match TRBD1. The trim removed 6 bases at V and 1 base at J, leaving 6 bases unmatched. This CDR3 comprises 15 residues. From germline, CDR1 is MNHNY and CDR2 SVGAGI (reference sequence). CDR3 residues: CASSYTGVSNQPQHF. CDR3 nucleotides: TGTGCCAGCAGCTACACAGGGGTGAGCAATCAGCCCCAGCATTTT.

V usage is TRBV7-8 and J usage is TRBJ2-1; perhaps TRBD1 as D (7 bases). The length of the CDR3 is 12 residues. The ends were cut back, 5 bases at V and 8 bases at J, with 10 bases in the middle. Per germline, CDR1 SGHVS and CDR2 FQNEAQ. The CDR3 nucleotides are TGTGCCAGCAGCCTCAGGGGGGATGAGCAGTTCTTC. Its translation is CASSLRGDEQFF.

The rearrangement links TRBV27 to TRBJ2-7; perhaps TRBD2 as D (5 bases). V dropped 0 bases and J dropped 2 bases, with 11 bases sitting between them. The CDR3 is made up of 15 amino acids. CDR1 and CDR2 from the germline V gene are MNHEY and SMNVEV (reference sequence). As DNA, the CDR3 is TGTGCCAGCAGTTTATCGGCGCGGGCAACCTACGAGCAGTACTTC. This codes for CASSLSARATYEQYF.

V gene TRBV29-1 combines with J gene TRBJ1-5; 7 positions match TRBD1. The germline V gene has CDR1 SQVTM and CDR2 ANQGSEA. This CDR3 is built from 13 residues. Trimming at V came to 6 bases and at J to 3 bases, leaving 5 bases not matched to a gene. The DNA for the CDR3 is TGCAGCGTGCCGGGACAGAACAATCAGCCCCAGCATTTT. This gives the protein CSVPGQNNQPQHF.

This clone has just one count. The V call is TRBV15, the J call TRBJ2-7; D unresolved. CDR1 and CDR2 from the germline V gene are LNHNV and YYDKDF (reference sequence). The CDR3 is 15 residues long. Trimming cost V 0 bases and J 6 bases, with 15 bases left between them. CDR3 protein: CATSRDLGYPAEQYF. The CDR3 nucleotides are TGTGCCACCAGCAGAGACCTGGGTTACCCGGCCGAGCAGTACTTC.

This clone was counted between two and nine times. CDR3 amino acids: CASSYVGLFTDTQYF. The CDR3 DNA reads as TGTGCCAGCAGCTATGTAGGGCTGTTTACAGATACGCAGTATTTT. The chain couples TRBV7-2 to TRBJ2-3; D is ambiguous. Germline V gene data show CDR1 as SGHTA and CDR2 as FQGNSA. V gave up 4 bases and J gave up 3 bases, with 14 bases separating them. This CDR3 is built from 15 residues.

The chain's CDR3 is CASSPHVGNTIYF. The CDR3 coding sequence is TGTGCCAGCAGCCCCCACGTAGGAAACACCATATATTTT. The chain has TRBV9 and TRBJ1-3; D gene uncertain. In germline, CDR1 is SGDLS, CDR2 YYNGEE. V was pared by 4 bases and J by 4 bases, with 9 bases between. This CDR3 region has 13 residues.

J is TRBJ1-5 and V is TRBV6-2 or TRBV6-3, with TRBD1 identical over 10 bases. Germline V CDR1 and CDR2: MNHEY, SVGEGT. There are 14 residues in the CDR3. V lost 7 bases and J lost 5; bases outside the gene matches: 5. CDR3 nucleotides: TGTGCCAGCACCCCTGGGACAGGGGATCAGCCCCAGCATTTT. Its protein product is CASTPGTGDQPQHF.